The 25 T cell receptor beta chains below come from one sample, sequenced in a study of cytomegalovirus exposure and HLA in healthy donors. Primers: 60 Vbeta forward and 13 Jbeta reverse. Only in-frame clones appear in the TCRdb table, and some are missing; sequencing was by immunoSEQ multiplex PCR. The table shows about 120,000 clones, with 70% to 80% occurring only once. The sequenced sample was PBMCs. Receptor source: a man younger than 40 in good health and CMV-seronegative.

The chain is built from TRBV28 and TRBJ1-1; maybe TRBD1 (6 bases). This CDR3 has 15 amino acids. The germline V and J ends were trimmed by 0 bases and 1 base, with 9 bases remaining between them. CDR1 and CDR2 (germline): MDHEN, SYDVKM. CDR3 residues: CASSLWLQGNTEAFF. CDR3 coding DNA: TGTGCCAGCAGTTTATGGCTACAGGGGAACACTGAAGCTTTCTTT.

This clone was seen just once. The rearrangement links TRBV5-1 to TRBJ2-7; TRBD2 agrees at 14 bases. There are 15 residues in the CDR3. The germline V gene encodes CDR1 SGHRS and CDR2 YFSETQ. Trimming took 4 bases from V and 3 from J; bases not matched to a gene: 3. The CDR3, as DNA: TGCGCCAGCAGCGGCGGGACTAGCGGGAGCTACGAGCAGTACTTC. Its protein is CASSGGTSGSYEQYF.

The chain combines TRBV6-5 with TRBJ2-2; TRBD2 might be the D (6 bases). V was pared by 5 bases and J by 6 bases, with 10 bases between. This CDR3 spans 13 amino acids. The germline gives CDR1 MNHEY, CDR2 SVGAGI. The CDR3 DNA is TGTGCCAGCAGTACCTTAGCGGCCGGGGAGCTGTTTTTT. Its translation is CASSTLAAGELFF.

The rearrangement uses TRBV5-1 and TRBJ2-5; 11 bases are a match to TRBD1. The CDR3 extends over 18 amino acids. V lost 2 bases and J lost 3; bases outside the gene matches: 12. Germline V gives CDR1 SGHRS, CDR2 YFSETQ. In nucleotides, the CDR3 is TGCGCCAGCAGCTTCGCCGGCCCGGGGACAGGGGGGAAAGAGACCCAGTACTTC. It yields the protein CASSFAGPGTGGKETQYF.

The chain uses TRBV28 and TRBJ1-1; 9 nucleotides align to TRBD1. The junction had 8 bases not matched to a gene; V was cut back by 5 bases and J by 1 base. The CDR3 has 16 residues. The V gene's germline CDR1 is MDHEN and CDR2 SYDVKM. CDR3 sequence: CASSLRTGARNTEAFF. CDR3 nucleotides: TGTGCCAGCAGTCTCAGGACAGGGGCGCGGAACACTGAAGCTTTCTTT.

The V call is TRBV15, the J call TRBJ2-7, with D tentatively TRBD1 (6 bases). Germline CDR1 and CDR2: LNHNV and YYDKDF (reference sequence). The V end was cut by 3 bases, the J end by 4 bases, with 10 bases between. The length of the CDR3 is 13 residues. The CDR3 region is CATSSRGWYEQYF. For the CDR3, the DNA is TGTGCCACCAGCAGCAGGGGTTGGTACGAGCAGTACTTC. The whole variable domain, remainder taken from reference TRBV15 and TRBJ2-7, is DAMVIQNPRYQVTQFGKPVTLSCSQTLNHNVMYWYQQKSSQAPKLLFHYYDKDFNNEADTPDNFQSRRPNTSFCFLDIRSPGLGDTAMYLCATSSRGWYEQYFGPGTRLTVT.

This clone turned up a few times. The DNA of the CDR3 is TGTGCCAGCAGTACTCGACAGGCGAGGAACACTGAAGCTTTCTTT. Its translation is CASSTRQARNTEAFF. This chain links TRBV28 with TRBJ1-1; TRBD1 is a possible D gene (6 bases). The germline CDR1 and CDR2 sequences are MDHEN and SYDVKM. The CDR3 is made up of 15 amino acids. Trimming took off 5 bases at V and 1 base at J, with 14 bases between the two ends.

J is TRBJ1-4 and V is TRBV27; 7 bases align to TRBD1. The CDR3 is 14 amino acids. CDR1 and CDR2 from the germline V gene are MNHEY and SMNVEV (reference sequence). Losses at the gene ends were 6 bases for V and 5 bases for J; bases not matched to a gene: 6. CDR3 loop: CASRPDRDNEKLFF. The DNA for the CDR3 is TGTGCCAGCAGACCCGACAGGGACAATGAAAAACTGTTTTTT.

The CDR3: CASSPQGNNYGYTF. The CDR3 DNA reads as TGTGCCAGCAGCCCGCAGGGTAATAACTATGGCTACACCTTC. The chain couples TRBV9 to TRBJ1-2, with D possibly TRBD1 on 5 matching bases. Germline lookup yields CDR1 SGDLS and CDR2 YYNGEE. Trimming removed 4 bases at V and 1 base at J, with 11 bases between. This CDR3 comprises 14 residues.

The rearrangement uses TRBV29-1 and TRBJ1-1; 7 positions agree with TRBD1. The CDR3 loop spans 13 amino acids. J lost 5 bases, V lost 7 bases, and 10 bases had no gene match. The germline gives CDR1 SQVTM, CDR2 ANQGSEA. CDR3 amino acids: CSATRQGGTEAFF. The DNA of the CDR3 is TGCAGCGCTACACGTCAGGGGGGAACTGAAGCTTTCTTT. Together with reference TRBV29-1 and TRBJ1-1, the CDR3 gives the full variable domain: SAVISQKPSRDICQRGTSLTIQCQVDSQVTMMFWYRQQPGQSLTLIATANQGSEATYESGFVIDKFPISRPNLTFSTLTVSNMSPEDSSIYLCSATRQGGTEAFFGQGTRLTVV.

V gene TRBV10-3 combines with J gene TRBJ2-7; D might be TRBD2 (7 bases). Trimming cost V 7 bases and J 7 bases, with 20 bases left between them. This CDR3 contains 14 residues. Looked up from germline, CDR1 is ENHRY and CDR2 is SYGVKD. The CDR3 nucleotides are TGTGCCATCACGGAGGGGGGGGATGCGAAGGAGCAGTACTTC. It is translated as CAITEGGDAKEQYF.

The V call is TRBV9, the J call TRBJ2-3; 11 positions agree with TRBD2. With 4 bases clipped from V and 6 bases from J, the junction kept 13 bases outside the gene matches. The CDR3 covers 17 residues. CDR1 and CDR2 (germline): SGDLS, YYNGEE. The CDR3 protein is CASSSGLAGYVSDTQYF. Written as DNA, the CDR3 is TGTGCCAGCAGCTCAGGACTAGCGGGCTATGTCAGTGATACGCAGTATTTT.

For the CDR3, the DNA is TGCGCCAGCAGCTTGGGGGGGACTAGCGTCTACAATGAGCAGTTCTTC. It codes for CASSLGGTSVYNEQFF. V and J are TRBV5-1 and TRBJ2-1; TRBD2 matches 10 bases. The CDR3 contains 16 residues. V gave up 0 bases and J gave up 3 bases; unmatched junction bases: 3. Germline loops: CDR1 SGHRS, CDR2 YFSETQ.

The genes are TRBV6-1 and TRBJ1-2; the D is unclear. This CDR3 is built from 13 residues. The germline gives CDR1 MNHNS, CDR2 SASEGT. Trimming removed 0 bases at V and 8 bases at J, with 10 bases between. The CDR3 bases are TGTGCCAGCAGTGAAGCTAGCGGGGTCGGCTACACCTTC. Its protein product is CASSEASGVGYTF.

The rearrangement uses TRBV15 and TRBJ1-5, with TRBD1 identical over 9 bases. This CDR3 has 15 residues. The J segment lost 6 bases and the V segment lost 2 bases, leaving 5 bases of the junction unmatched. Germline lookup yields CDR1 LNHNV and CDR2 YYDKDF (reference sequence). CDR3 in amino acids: CATSRRQGGSQPQHF. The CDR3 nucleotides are TGTGCCACCAGCAGACGACAGGGGGGAAGTCAGCCCCAGCATTTT.

The CDR3: CASSPGVEQPQHF. The CDR3 DNA is TGTGCCAGCAGCCCAGGGGTGGAGCAGCCCCAGCATTTT. The chain joins TRBV28 to TRBJ1-5, with D perhaps matching TRBD1 (6 bases). The CDR3 is made up of 13 amino acids. CDR1 and CDR2 from the germline V gene are MDHEN and SYDVKM. The ends were cut back, 6 bases at V and 7 bases at J, with 13 bases in the middle. The whole variable domain, remainder taken from reference TRBV28 and TRBJ1-5, is DVKVTQSSRYLVKRTGEKVFLECVQDMDHENMFWYRQDPGLGLRLIYFSYDVKMKEKGDIPEGYSVSREKKERFSLILESASTNQTSMYLCASSPGVEQPQHFGDGTRLSIL.

The CDR3 region is CASSLRQEIYNEQFF. The DNA of the CDR3 is TGCGCCAGCAGCTTGAGGCAGGAAATTTACAATGAGCAGTTCTTC. The chain carries TRBV5-1 and TRBJ2-1, with D uncertain. The germline V gene has CDR1 SGHRS and CDR2 YFSETQ. The CDR3 runs to 15 residues. The V end lost 1 base, the J end lost 4 bases, and 12 bases lay between the germline ends.

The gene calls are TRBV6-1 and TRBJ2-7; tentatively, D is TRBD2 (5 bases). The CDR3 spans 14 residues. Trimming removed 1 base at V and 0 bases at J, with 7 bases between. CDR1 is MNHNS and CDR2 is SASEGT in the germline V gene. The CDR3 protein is CASSEGGSSYEQYF. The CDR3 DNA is TGTGCCAGCAGTGAAGGTGGGAGCTCCTACGAGCAGTACTTC.

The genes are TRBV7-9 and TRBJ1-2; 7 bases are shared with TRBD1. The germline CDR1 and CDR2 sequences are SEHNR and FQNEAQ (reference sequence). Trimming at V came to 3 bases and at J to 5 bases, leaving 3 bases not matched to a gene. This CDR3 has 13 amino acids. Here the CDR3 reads CASSFGTAYGYTF. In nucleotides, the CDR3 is TGTGCCAGCAGCTTCGGGACAGCGTATGGCTACACCTTC.

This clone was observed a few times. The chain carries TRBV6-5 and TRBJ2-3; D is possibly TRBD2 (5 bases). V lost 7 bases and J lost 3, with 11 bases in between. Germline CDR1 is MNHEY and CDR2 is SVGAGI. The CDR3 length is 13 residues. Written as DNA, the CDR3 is TGTGCCAGCACCTCGAGGAGGACAGATACGCAGTATTTT. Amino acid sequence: CASTSRRTDTQYF.

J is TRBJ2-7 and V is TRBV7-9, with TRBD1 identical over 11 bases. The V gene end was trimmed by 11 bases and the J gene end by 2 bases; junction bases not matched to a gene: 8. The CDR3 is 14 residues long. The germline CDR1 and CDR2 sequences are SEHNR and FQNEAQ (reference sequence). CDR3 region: CAVRRDRGTYEQYF. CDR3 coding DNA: TGTGCCGTTAGGCGGGACAGGGGGACCTACGAGCAGTACTTC.

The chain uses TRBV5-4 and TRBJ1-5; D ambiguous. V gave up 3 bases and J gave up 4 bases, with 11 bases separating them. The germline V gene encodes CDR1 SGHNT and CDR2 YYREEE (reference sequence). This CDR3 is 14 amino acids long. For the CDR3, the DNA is TGTGCCAGCAGCTCCGGCGGCGAGAATCAGCCCCAGCATTTT. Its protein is CASSSGGENQPQHF.

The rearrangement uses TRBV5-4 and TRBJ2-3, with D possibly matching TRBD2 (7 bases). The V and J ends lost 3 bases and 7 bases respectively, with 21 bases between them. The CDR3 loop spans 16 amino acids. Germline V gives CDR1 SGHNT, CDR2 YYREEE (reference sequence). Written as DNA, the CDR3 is TGTGCCAGCAGCTCCGGGGGAGGGGGGGCCCCGAATACGCAGTATTTT. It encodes CASSSGGGGAPNTQYF.

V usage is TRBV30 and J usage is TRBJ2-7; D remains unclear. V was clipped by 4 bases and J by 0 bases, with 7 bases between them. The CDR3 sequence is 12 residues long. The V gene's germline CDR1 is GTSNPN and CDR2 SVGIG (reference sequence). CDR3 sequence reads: CAWIESSYEQYF. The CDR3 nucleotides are TGTGCCTGGATAGAAAGCTCCTACGAGCAGTACTTC. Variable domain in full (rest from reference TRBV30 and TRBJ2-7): SQTIHQWPATLVQPVGSPLSLECTVEGTSNPNLYWYRQAAGRGLQLLFYSVGIGQISSEVPQNLSASRPQDRQFILSSKKLLLSDSGFYLCAWIESSYEQYFGPGTRLTVT.

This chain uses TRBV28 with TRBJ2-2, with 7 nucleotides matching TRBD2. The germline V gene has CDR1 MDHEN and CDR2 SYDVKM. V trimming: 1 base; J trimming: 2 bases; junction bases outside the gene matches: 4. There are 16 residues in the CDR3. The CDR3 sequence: CASSLLLAENTGELFF. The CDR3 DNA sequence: TGTGCCAGCAGTTTATTGCTAGCGGAAAACACCGGGGAGCTGTTTTTT.